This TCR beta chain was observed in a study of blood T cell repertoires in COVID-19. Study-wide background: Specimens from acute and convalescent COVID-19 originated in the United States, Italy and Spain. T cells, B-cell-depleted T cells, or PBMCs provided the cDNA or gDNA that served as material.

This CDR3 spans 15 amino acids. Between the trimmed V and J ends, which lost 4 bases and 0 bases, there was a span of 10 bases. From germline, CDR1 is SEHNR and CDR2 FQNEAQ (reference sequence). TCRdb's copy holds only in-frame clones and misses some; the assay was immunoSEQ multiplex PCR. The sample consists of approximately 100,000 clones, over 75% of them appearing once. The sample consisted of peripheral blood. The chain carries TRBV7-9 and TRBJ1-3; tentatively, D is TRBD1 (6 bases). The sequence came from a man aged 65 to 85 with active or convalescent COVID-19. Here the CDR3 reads CASSSGHNSGNTIYF. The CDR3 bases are TGTGCCAGCAGCTCGGGACACAACTCTGGAAACACCATATATTTT.